The rows below give T cell receptor beta chains drawn from one sample of a study of a mutant IDH1 vaccine in newly diagnosed glioma. These receptors have no identified antigens. Clones were read by immunoSEQ multiplex PCR, and TCRdb kept only the in-frame ones, dropping some. Of fewer than 45,000 clones in the sample, around 78% are singletons; the top ten hold 6.3%. The material was PBMCs, obtained from a glioma patient whose treatment included an IDH1 peptide vaccine. The receptors originated from a woman between 40 and 55 years old with glioma. Some clones in this sample may be carry-over from other donors' samples. The CDR3 runs from the conserved cysteine through the conserved F or W. Fields, in order: J gene, D gene, clone size, V gene, CDR3 DNA, CDR3 protein. A D gene is named only where the DNA matches it firmly. Expanded clones get a size class; other rows say once, few or many, or leave the size out.

J: TRBJ1-1; D: .; size: .; V: TRBV5-6; DNA: TGTGCCAGCAGCTTGGTAGGATGGGGCACTGAAGCTTTCTTT; CDR3: CASSLVGWGTEAFF
J: TRBJ2-1; D: TRBD2; size: .; V: TRBV7-9; DNA: TGTGCCAGCAGCTTAGAGACTAGCGGGAGCCGGAGAGGTGAGCAGTTCTTC; CDR3: CASSLETSGSRRGEQFF
J: TRBJ1-5; D: .; size: few; V: TRBV23-1; DNA: TGCGCCAGCAGTCAATCGGGTTTGGGCGGGGTTCAGCCCCAGCATTTT; CDR3: CASSQSGLGGVQPQHF
J: TRBJ1-2; D: .; size: .; V: TRBV7-2; DNA: TGTGCCAGCAGCCTACACAGGGATGGCTACACCTTC; CDR3: CASSLHRDGYTF
J: TRBJ2-5; D: .; size: .; V: TRBV5-6; DNA: TGTGCCAGCAGCTTGGGGGACATTGCCCACCCTGAGACCCAGTACTTC; CDR3: CASSLGDIAHPETQYF
J: TRBJ2-6; D: .; size: .; V: TRBV4-1; DNA: TGCGCCAGCAGCCAAAGCGTACAGGTGAGCGGCGTCCTGACTTTC; CDR3: CASSQSVQVSGVLTF
J: TRBJ1-2; D: .; size: .; V: TRBV7-2; DNA: TGTGCCAGCAGCCCAAGGGTAACGAACTATGGCTACACCTTC; CDR3: CASSPRVTNYGYTF
J: TRBJ2-3; D: .; size: once; V: TRBV7-9; DNA: TGTGCCAGCAGCTTAGTAGACTTTAGCACAGATACGCAGTATTTT; CDR3: CASSLVDFSTDTQYF
J: TRBJ2-7; D: TRBD1; size: once; V: TRBV4-1; DNA: TGCGCCAGCAGCCGCCCGGGACAGGGAAACGAGCAGTACTTC; CDR3: CASSRPGQGNEQYF
J: TRBJ2-3; D: .; size: .; V: TRBV4-2; DNA: TGTGCCAGCAGCCAAGAGGGATTCACAGATACGCAGTATTTT; CDR3: CASSQEGFTDTQYF
J: TRBJ2-5; D: TRBD2; size: .; V: TRBV7-3; DNA: TGTGCCAGCAGCTCCACTAGCGGGCCCGGGATGATGGAGACCCAGTACTTC; CDR3: CASSSTSGPGMMETQYF
J: TRBJ2-1; D: TRBD1; size: .; V: TRBV7-3; DNA: TGTGCCAGCGGGAGACAGGGGGCTGTGGATGAGCAGTTCTTC; CDR3: CASGRQGAVDEQFF
J: TRBJ2-1; D: TRBD1; size: .; V: TRBV5-1; DNA: TGCGCCAGCTCCGGGGACAGGGCCTACAATGAGCAGTTCTTC; CDR3: CASSGDRAYNEQFF
J: TRBJ2-1; D: TRBD2; size: .; V: TRBV19; DNA: TGTGCCAGTAGTGTTGGACTAGCTAGCAATGAGCAGTTCTTC; CDR3: CASSVGLASNEQFF
J: TRBJ2-2; D: .; size: .; V: TRBV11-2; DNA: TGTGCCAGCAGCCCACATGGACTGAACACCGGGGAGCTGTTTTTT; CDR3: CASSPHGLNTGELFF
J: TRBJ1-1; D: .; size: few; V: TRBV6-5; DNA: TGTGCCAGCAGTTACTCAAGTTTGGGGTCTGAAGCTTTCTTT; CDR3: CASSYSSLGSEAFF
J: TRBJ1-6; D: .; size: .; V: TRBV6-1; DNA: TGTGCCAGCAGCGGCAGTGTTAATTCACCCCTCCACTTT; CDR3: CASSGSVNSPLHF
J: TRBJ1-1; D: TRBD1; size: .; V: TRBV7-2; DNA: TGTGCCAGTAGACTCGACAGGGTCACTGAAGCTTTCTTT; CDR3: CASRLDRVTEAFF
J: TRBJ2-3; D: .; size: few; V: TRBV4-2; DNA: TGTGCCAGCAGCCAAGCGGGAGCCCACACAGATACGCAGTATTTT; CDR3: CASSQAGAHTDTQYF
J: TRBJ2-5; D: TRBD2; size: .; V: TRBV14; DNA: TGTGCCAGCAGCCCCCGACTAGCGGGGGGGGAGACCCAGTACTTC; CDR3: CASSPRLAGGETQYF
J: TRBJ2-5; D: .; size: .; V: TRBV25-1; DNA: TGTGCCAGCAGTGATCAGGGAGGCCTACGGGAGACCCAGTACTTC; CDR3: CASSDQGGLRETQYF
J: TRBJ1-2; D: .; size: medium-sized; V: TRBV9; DNA: TGTGCCAGCAGCGTAGCGGGGACCCTCGGCGGCTACACCTTC; CDR3: CASSVAGTLGGYTF
J: TRBJ2-2; D: TRBD2; size: .; V: TRBV7-9; DNA: TGTGCCAGCAGCACCCGGACTAGCGGGGGGCCTCCGAGCACCGGGGAGCTGTTTTTT; CDR3: CASSTRTSGGPPSTGELFF
J: TRBJ2-6; D: TRBD1; size: once; V: TRBV5-6; DNA: TGTGCCAGCAGCTTGGGGCCAGACAGGGGCCTCTCTGGGGCCAACGTCCTGACTTTC; CDR3: CASSLGPDRGLSGANVLTF
J: TRBJ1-1; D: .; size: .; V: TRBV4-2; DNA: TGTGCCAGCAGCTCAACCGGGTCAGAACGGGGAACTGAAGCTTTCTTT; CDR3: CASSSTGSERGTEAFF
J: TRBJ2-5; D: TRBD2; size: .; V: TRBV6-5; DNA: TGTGCCAGCAGCGGACTAGCGGGGGCGGGAGAGACCCAGTACTTC; CDR3: CASSGLAGAGETQYF
J: TRBJ2-2; D: TRBD1; size: .; V: TRBV4-3; DNA: TGCGCCAGCAGCCAAGGGACAGGGGTGGCCGGGGAGCTGTTTTTT; CDR3: CASSQGTGVAGELFF
J: TRBJ2-1; D: TRBD2; size: .; V: TRBV28; DNA: TGTGCCAGCAGTTCCCCTCTTGGTAGCGGGGGGGCCCATGAGCAGTTCTTC; CDR3: CASSSPLGSGGAHEQFF
J: TRBJ2-1; D: .; size: .; V: TRBV21-1; DNA: TGTGCCAGCACGATAAGGGGGAAAAATGAGCAGTTCTTC; CDR3: CASTIRGKNEQFF
J: TRBJ1-5; D: TRBD1; size: .; V: TRBV2; DNA: TGTGCCAGCAAGCGGGGACAGGGAGAATATCAGCCCCAGCATTTT; CDR3: CASKRGQGEYQPQHF
J: TRBJ2-2; D: .; size: once; V: TRBV4-2; DNA: TGTGCCAGCAGCCCTACTCGGAACACCGGGGAGCTGTTTTTT; CDR3: CASSPTRNTGELFF
J: TRBJ2-3; D: .; size: few; V: TRBV29-1; DNA: TGCAGCGTTGATGAGCCGCAGGGCACAGATACGCAGTATTTT; CDR3: CSVDEPQGTDTQYF
J: TRBJ2-3; D: .; size: .; V: TRBV27; DNA: TGTGCCAGCAGAAGGGGGGCGATTACTAGCCCTAGCACAGATACGCAGTATTTT; CDR3: CASRRGAITSPSTDTQYF
J: TRBJ2-1; D: TRBD2; size: .; V: TRBV4-2; DNA: TGTGCCAGCAGCCAAGATCCGGGGGGCTCCTACAATGAGCAGTTCTTC; CDR3: CASSQDPGGSYNEQFF
J: TRBJ1-1; D: .; size: .; V: TRBV9; DNA: TGTGCCAGCAGCGCCATAGGGGGGAACACTGAAGCTTTCTTT; CDR3: CASSAIGGNTEAFF
J: TRBJ2-5; D: .; size: .; V: TRBV29-1; DNA: TGCAGCGTTGGGGATAGAGAGACCCAGTACTTC; CDR3: CSVGDRETQYF
J: TRBJ1-1; D: .; size: few; V: TRBV29-1; DNA: TGCAGCGTTGTTAGTTACATGAACACTGAAGCTTTCTTT; CDR3: CSVVSYMNTEAFF
J: TRBJ1-2; D: .; size: few; V: TRBV10-3; DNA: TGTGCCATCAGTGTGGGAACAGGGAGGTCGTATGGCTACACCTTC; CDR3: CAISVGTGRSYGYTF
J: TRBJ1-4; D: TRBD1; size: .; V: TRBV15; DNA: TGTGCCACCAGCAGTCCCCTACGACAGGGTAATGAAAAACTGTTTTTT; CDR3: CATSSPLRQGNEKLFF
J: TRBJ2-1; D: .; size: once; V: TRBV5-1; DNA: TGCGCCAGCAGCTTGTCAGGGATGGTTCTTCTGAATGAGCAGTTCTTC; CDR3: CASSLSGMVLLNEQFF
J: TRBJ1-5; D: TRBD1; size: .; V: TRBV4-1; DNA: TGCGCCAGCAGCCCATCTTCCCTGGCGACAGGGAGGTTCAATCAGCCCCAGCATTTT; CDR3: CASSPSSLATGRFNQPQHF
J: TRBJ2-7; D: .; size: once; V: TRBV5-1; DNA: TGCGCCAGCAGCTTGGAGGCTTCGTACGAGCAGTACTTC; CDR3: CASSLEASYEQYF
J: TRBJ1-2; D: .; size: .; V: TRBV19; DNA: TGTGCCAGTAGTCCGCCGGAGGGTGGCTACACCTTC; CDR3: CASSPPEGGYTF
J: TRBJ2-7; D: .; size: once; V: TRBV15; DNA: TGTGCCACCAGCAGAGCGGACAGTTCCTACGAGCAGTACTTC; CDR3: CATSRADSSYEQYF
J: TRBJ1-2; D: .; size: .; V: TRBV5-1; DNA: TGCGCCAGCAGCTTGGCAGGCGACTATGGCTACACCTTC; CDR3: CASSLAGDYGYTF
J: TRBJ2-7; D: .; size: .; V: TRBV29-1; DNA: TGCAGCGTTGTTATTGGGCAGGGGAGCTACGAGCAGTACTTC; CDR3: CSVVIGQGSYEQYF
J: TRBJ2-1; D: .; size: .; V: TRBV28; DNA: TGTGCCAGCAGTTTATCCTTAGGGGACACTGAGCAGTTCTTC; CDR3: CASSLSLGDTEQFF
J: TRBJ2-7; D: .; size: .; V: TRBV9; DNA: TGTGCCAGCAGCCCAGCGGCGAACTACGAGCAGTACTTC; CDR3: CASSPAANYEQYF
J: TRBJ1-4; D: TRBD1; size: .; V: TRBV9; DNA: TGTGCCAGCAGCGTTGGGACAGGGGGCAGCGAAAAACTGTTTTTT; CDR3: CASSVGTGGSEKLFF
J: TRBJ2-3; D: .; size: .; V: TRBV13; DNA: TGTGCCAGCGGGTTCACAGATACGCAGTATTTT; CDR3: CASGFTDTQYF
J: TRBJ2-1; D: .; size: .; V: TRBV7-9; DNA: TGTGCCAGCAGCCCCTCCCCTGGAGGGCCGCATAGTGAGCAGTTCTTC; CDR3: CASSPSPGGPHSEQFF
J: TRBJ1-5; D: .; size: .; V: TRBV27; DNA: TGTGCCAGCAGTTTATCGGGCTATAGCAATCAGCCCCAGCATTTT; CDR3: CASSLSGYSNQPQHF